Detailed here is one T cell receptor (beta chain). This record belongs to a study of blood T cells in healthy people across ages. With a J-beta primer mix and a sample-barcoded 5' primer, a second PCR ran roughly 6 to 11 cycles. Each CDR3 protein is one row after TCRdb ran MiXCR on the 5' RACE reads. The repertoire consists of roughly 800,000 distinct CDR3 sequences, with about 62% occurring once and the leading ten covering 22%. This CDR3 is built from 17 residues. Germline V gene lookup returns CDR1 MGHRA and CDR2 YSYEKL. The receptor's source is a man under 40 in good health. V usage is TRBV4-1 and J usage is TRBJ2-7; 8 bases map to TRBD2. The DNA matches TRBJ2-5 better at its end, which makes the J call doubtful. Specimen: blood. DNA for the CDR3: TGCGCCAGCAGCCAAGTGGGGCTTGCGGGGGGCACCGAGACCCAGTACTTC. Translating gives CASSQVGLAGGTETQYF.